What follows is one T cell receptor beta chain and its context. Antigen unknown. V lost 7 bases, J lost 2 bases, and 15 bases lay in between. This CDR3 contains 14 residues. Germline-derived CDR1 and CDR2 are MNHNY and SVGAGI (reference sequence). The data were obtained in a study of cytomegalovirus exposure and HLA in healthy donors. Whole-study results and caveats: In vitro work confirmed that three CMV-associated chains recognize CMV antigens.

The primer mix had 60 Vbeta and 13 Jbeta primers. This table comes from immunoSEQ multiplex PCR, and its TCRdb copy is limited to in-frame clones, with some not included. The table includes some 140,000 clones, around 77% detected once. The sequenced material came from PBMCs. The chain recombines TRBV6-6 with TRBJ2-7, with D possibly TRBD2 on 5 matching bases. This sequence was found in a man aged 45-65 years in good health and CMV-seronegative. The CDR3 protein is CASTREGLAYEQYF. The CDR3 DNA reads TGTGCCAGCACTCGAGAGGGTCTCGCCTACGAGCAGTACTTC.